These 23 T cell receptor beta chains originate from one sample sequenced in a study of shared clonotypes between healthy human individuals. Repertoires were generated with immunoSEQ multiplex PCR, while TCRdb's copy carries only in-frame clones and drops some. Of some 2,100,000 clones listed, 95% are singletons. Specimen: naive CD4+ T cells sorted from blood. Subset reported: CD45RA+ positively selected. The origin of the receptors is a man between 18 and 29 years old in good health.

The chain carries TRBV6-1 and TRBJ1-6; a weak D match, TRBD1 (6 bases). CDR1 MNHNS and CDR2 SASEGT come from the germline V gene. The V and J ends lost 3 bases and 8 bases respectively, with 17 bases between them. The CDR3 runs to 16 residues. For the CDR3, the DNA is TGTGCCAGCAGTGACTTTGGGGGCACTGACGATTCACCCCTCCACTTT. Protein sequence: CASSDFGGTDDSPLHF.

This clone was observed a single time. V gene TRBV27 combines with J gene TRBJ1-6, with D possibly being TRBD1 (5 bases). Germline CDR1 reads MNHEY; CDR2 reads SMNVEV (reference sequence). The CDR3 is made up of 19 amino acids. The V end lost 0 bases, the J end lost 3 bases, and 18 bases lay between the germline ends. The CDR3 is CASSLSGTAVSRYNSPLHF. In DNA, the CDR3 is TGTGCCAGCAGTTTATCCGGGACTGCAGTTAGTCGCTATAATTCACCCCTCCACTTT.

The CDR3 bases are TGTGCCAGCACCTTAGAGACAGGCTCCTACGAGCAGTACTTC. Translating gives CASTLETGSYEQYF. This chain joins TRBV2 and TRBJ2-7; D possibly corresponds to TRBD1 (6 bases). V was clipped by 7 bases and J by 0 bases, with 13 bases between them. This CDR3 region has 14 residues. The germline gives CDR1 SNHLY, CDR2 FYNNEI. Filled out from reference TRBV2 and TRBJ2-7, the complete variable domain reads EPEVTQTPSHQVTQMGQEVILRCVPISNHLYFYWYRQILGQKVEFLVSFYNNEISEKSEIFDDQFSVERPDGSNFTLKIRSTKLEDSAMYFCASTLETGSYEQYFGPGTRLTVT.

The rearrangement uses TRBV5-1 and TRBJ2-7, with a possible D match to TRBD2 (6 bases). The ends were cut back, 2 bases at V and 3 bases at J, with 12 bases in the middle. This CDR3 comprises 14 residues. The V gene's germline CDR1 is SGHRS and CDR2 YFSETQ. Here the CDR3 DNA reads TGCGCCAGCAGCTTTTGGACGGGAGACTACGAGCAGTACTTC. It translates to CASSFWTGDYEQYF.

The CDR3 coding sequence is TGTGCCAGCAGCGCCGGGACTAGCGGGAGGAGCACAGATACGCAGTATTTT. Protein product: CASSAGTSGRSTDTQYF. The rearrangement uses TRBV5-4 and TRBJ2-3; TRBD2 agrees at 15 bases. Trimming at V came to 4 bases and at J to 0 bases, leaving 3 bases not matched to a gene. The CDR3 spans 17 residues. Germline loops: CDR1 SGHNT, CDR2 YYREEE (reference sequence).

The chain has TRBV27 and TRBJ1-4; D may be TRBD1 (5 bases). The V gene lost 7 bases and the J gene lost 3 bases, with 15 bases spanning the gap. The CDR3 extends over 15 amino acids. The V gene's germline CDR1 is MNHEY and CDR2 SMNVEV (reference sequence). The CDR3 nucleotides are TGTGCCAGCACCAAAAATGGAGGGGCTAATGAAAAACTGTTTTTT. This sequence encodes CASTKNGGANEKLFF. The full variable domain, in which reference TRBV27 and TRBJ1-4 provide the parts outside the CDR3, is EAQVTQNPRYLITVTGKKLTVTCSQNMNHEYMSWYRQDPGLGLRQIYYSMNVEVTDKGDVPEGYKVSRKEKRNFPLILESPSPNQTSLYFCASTKNGGANEKLFFGSGTQLSVL.

Notes on this clone: Other DNA sequences in this specimen translate into the identical CDR3. The chain carries TRBV6-5 and TRBJ2-7, with 10 bases fitting TRBD1. CDR3 length: 14 amino acids. CDR1 is MNHEY, CDR2 SVGAGI, per germline. The J segment lost 3 bases and the V segment lost 5 bases, leaving 4 bases of the junction unmatched. The DNA of the CDR3 is TGTGCCAGCAGTCGCGGACAGGGGGGCTACGAGCAGTACTTC. This gives the protein CASSRGQGGYEQYF.

V usage is TRBV4-3 and J usage is TRBJ2-6; D may correspond to TRBD1 or TRBD2 (6 bases each). From germline, CDR1 is LGHNA and CDR2 YSLEER. V shed 0 bases and J shed 0 bases, with 9 bases lying between them. The CDR3 extends over 17 amino acids. The CDR3 sequence is CASSQEGGPSGANVLTF. CDR3 coding DNA: TGCGCCAGCAGCCAAGAAGGGGGGCCCTCTGGGGCCAACGTCCTGACTTTC.

The V and J genes are TRBV5-1 and TRBJ2-2, with a possible D match to TRBD2 (7 bases). V gave up 4 bases and J gave up 3 bases, with 19 bases separating them. The germline CDR1 and CDR2 sequences are SGHRS and YFSETQ. This CDR3 has 17 amino acids. The CDR3 DNA sequence: TGCGCCAGCAGCCCCGGCGCGGGGGCGTCGGACACCGGGGAGCTGTTTTTT. Amino acids: CASSPGAGASDTGELFF.

V and J are TRBV10-2 and TRBJ2-1; 9 bases fit TRBD2. The CDR3 has 15 amino acids. Germline assignment: CDR1 WSHSY and CDR2 SAAADI. Losses at the gene ends were 8 bases for V and 0 bases for J; bases not matched to a gene: 5. The CDR3 DNA sequence: TGCGCCAGCCGCCGTAGCGGGGGCTCCTACAATGAGCAGTTCTTC. As protein: CASRRSGGSYNEQFF.

On this clone itself: Within the sample, other DNA sequences also encode this same CDR3. V usage is TRBV6-5 and J usage is TRBJ2-1, with D perhaps TRBD1 (6 bases). Trimming cost V 6 bases and J 4 bases, with 10 bases left between them. The CDR3 has 13 amino acids. Germline CDR1 reads MNHEY; CDR2 reads SVGAGI. The CDR3 loop is CASSRTAYNEQFF. The CDR3 DNA sequence: TGTGCCAGCAGCCGGACAGCGTACAATGAGCAGTTCTTC.

The J gene is TRBJ2-7, the V gene TRBV7-2; TRBD2 might be the D (6 bases). V was trimmed by 5 bases and J by 2 bases, leaving 16 bases between them. Germline V gene data show CDR1 as SGHTA and CDR2 as FQGNSA. The CDR3 length is 15 residues. CDR3 DNA: TGTGCCAGCAGCCTAGAAGACGGAGGGGCCTACGAGCAGTACTTC. Amino acids: CASSLEDGGAYEQYF.

The chain joins TRBV6-6 to TRBJ2-1; 10 bases are a match to TRBD2. Per the germline V gene, CDR1 is MNHNY and CDR2 is SVGAGI (reference sequence). The CDR3 length is 16 residues. J lost 10 bases, V lost 5 bases, and 14 bases had no gene match. This CDR3 is CASSTLAGGPRSEQFF. The CDR3 DNA sequence: TGTGCCAGCAGTACTTTAGCGGGAGGACCCCGCAGCGAGCAGTTCTTC.

The chain links TRBV30 to TRBJ2-1; TRBD2 matches 8 bases. The ends lost 2 bases at V and 6 bases at J; junction bases unmatched: 6. This CDR3 contains 14 residues. Germline V lookup: CDR1 GTSNPN, CDR2 SVGIG (reference sequence). The DNA of the CDR3 is TGTGCCTGGAGTACCGGGACTAGGAGCAATGAGCAGTTCTTC. Protein: CAWSTGTRSNEQFF. The variable domain in full, completed from reference TRBV30 and TRBJ2-1, reads SQTIHQWPATLVQPVGSPLSLECTVEGTSNPNLYWYRQAAGRGLQLLFYSVGIGQISSEVPQNLSASRPQDRQFILSSKKLLLSDSGFYLCAWSTGTRSNEQFFGPGTRLTVL.

The CDR3 coding sequence is TGTGCCAGCAGCCTCTCGACAGGGACCCAGTACTTC. It yields the protein CASSLSTGTQYF. The gene calls are TRBV6-5 and TRBJ2-5, with a weak D call TRBD1 (6 bases). Per germline, CDR1 MNHEY and CDR2 SVGAGI. There are 12 residues in the CDR3. Between the trimmed V and J ends, which lost 6 bases and 7 bases, there was a span of 12 bases.

J is TRBJ2-3 and V is TRBV4-1; D is perhaps TRBD1 or TRBD2 (6 bases each). The germline gives CDR1 MGHRA, CDR2 YSYEKL. The CDR3 contains 18 residues. Trimming took off 1 base at V and 0 bases at J, with 17 bases between the two ends. The CDR3 loop is CASSQVNARGRSTDTQYF. The CDR3 coding sequence is TGCGCCAGCAGCCAAGTAAATGCGAGGGGGAGGAGCACAGATACGCAGTATTTT.

V gene TRBV4-1 combines with J gene TRBJ2-3; no firm D call. Germline CDR1 is MGHRA and CDR2 is YSYEKL. This CDR3 comprises 14 residues. The V end was cut by 0 bases, the J end by 3 bases, with 7 bases between. Here the CDR3 DNA reads TGCGCCAGCAGCCAAGAATCGATTACAGATACGCAGTATTTT. This sequence encodes CASSQESITDTQYF.

The V gene is TRBV19, the J gene TRBJ2-7; D gene uncertain. The CDR3 has 12 amino acids. From germline, CDR1 is LNHDA and CDR2 SQIVND (reference sequence). V was cut by 6 bases and J by 8 bases, with 14 bases left in between. DNA for the CDR3: TGTGCCAGTAGCCCAGGACGCAGCCAGCAGTACTTC. Its protein product is CASSPGRSQQYF.

The CDR3: CASRTGNTEAFF. CDR3 bases: TGTGCCAGCAGAACAGGGAACACTGAAGCTTTCTTT. The V gene is TRBV7-9, the J gene TRBJ1-1; D possibly corresponds to TRBD1 (5 bases). Germline V CDR1 and CDR2: SEHNR, FQNEAQ (reference sequence). Trimming removed 6 bases from V and 1 base from J, with 6 bases in between. The CDR3 sequence is 12 residues long.

The chain uses TRBV23-1 and TRBJ1-1; D unclear. TRBV23-1 qualifies as an ORF whose function is uncertain. V lost 8 bases, J lost 4 bases, and 14 bases lay in between. There are 13 residues in the CDR3. The DNA of the CDR3 is TGCGCCAGCGCCCCTCGGATGGTCACTGAAGCTTTCTTT. Its protein product is CASAPRMVTEAFF.

V usage is TRBV28 and J usage is TRBJ1-4; TRBD1 matches at 7 bases. The CDR3 extends over 15 amino acids. With V trimmed by 5 bases and J by 5 bases, 8 bases remained unmatched. Germline assignment: CDR1 MDHEN and CDR2 SYDVKM. This chain's CDR3 is CASSNIGGRNEKLFF. CDR3 bases: TGTGCCAGCAGTAATATAGGGGGCCGGAATGAAAAACTGTTTTTT.

Turning to this clone: In the same sample, other DNA sequences code for this CDR3. The chain combines TRBV18 with TRBJ2-2; D is undetermined. The CDR3 covers 14 residues. Germline lookup yields CDR1 KGHSH and CDR2 LQKENI. Trimming shortened V by 1 base and J by 5 bases, and 8 bases separated the two germline ends. CDR3 sequence reads: CASSPQLNTGELFF. For the CDR3, the DNA is TGTGCCAGCTCACCACAGTTGAATACCGGGGAGCTGTTTTTT.

The chain couples TRBV5-1 to TRBJ2-3, with 7 bases fitting TRBD1. CDR1 is SGHRS, CDR2 YFSETQ, per germline. The V and J ends lost 0 bases and 2 bases, in that order; junction bases with no gene match: 3. The CDR3 runs to 15 residues. The CDR3 loop is CASSLAGQHTDTQYF. The CDR3 bases are TGCGCCAGCAGCTTGGCGGGACAGCACACAGATACGCAGTATTTT.